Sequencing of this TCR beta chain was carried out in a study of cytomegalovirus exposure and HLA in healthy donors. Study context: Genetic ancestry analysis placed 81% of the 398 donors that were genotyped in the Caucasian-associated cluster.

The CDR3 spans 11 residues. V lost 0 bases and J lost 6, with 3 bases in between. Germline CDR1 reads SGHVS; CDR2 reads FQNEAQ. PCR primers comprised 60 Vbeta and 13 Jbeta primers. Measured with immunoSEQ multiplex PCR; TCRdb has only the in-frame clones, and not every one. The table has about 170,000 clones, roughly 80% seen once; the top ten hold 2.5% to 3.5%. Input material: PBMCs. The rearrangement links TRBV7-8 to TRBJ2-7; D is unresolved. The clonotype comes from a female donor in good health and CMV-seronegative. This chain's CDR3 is CASSLAREQYF. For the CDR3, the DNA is TGTGCCAGCAGCTTAGCGCGCGAGCAGTACTTC.